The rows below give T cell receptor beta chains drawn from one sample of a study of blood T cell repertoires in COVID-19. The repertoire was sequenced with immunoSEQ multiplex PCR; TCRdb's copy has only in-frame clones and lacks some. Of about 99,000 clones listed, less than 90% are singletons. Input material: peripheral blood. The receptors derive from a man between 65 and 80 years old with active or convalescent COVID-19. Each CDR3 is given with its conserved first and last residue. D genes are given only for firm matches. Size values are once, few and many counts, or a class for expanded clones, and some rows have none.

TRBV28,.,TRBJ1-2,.,CASSLSGSYGYTF,TGTGCCAGCAGTTTATCCGGGAGCTATGGCTACACCTTC
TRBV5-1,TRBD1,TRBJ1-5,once,CASSLGQGQQPQHF,TGCGCCAGCAGCTTGGGACAGGGTCAACAGCCCCAGCATTTT
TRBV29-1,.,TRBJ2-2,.,CSVGTLNTGELFF,TGCAGCGTTGGGACTCTGAACACCGGGGAGCTGTTTTTT
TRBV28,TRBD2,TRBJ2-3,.,CASRGGRVTDTQYF,TGTGCCAGCAGGGGTGGGAGGGTAACAGATACGCAGTATTTT
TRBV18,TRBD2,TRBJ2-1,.,CASSQTSGGVPSYNEQFF,TGTGCCAGCTCACAAACTAGCGGGGGGGTACCCTCCTACAATGAGCAGTTCTTC
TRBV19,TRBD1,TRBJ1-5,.,CASSIGGTGGWQPQHF,TGTGCCAGTAGTATAGGGGGGACAGGGGGCTGGCAGCCCCAGCATTTT
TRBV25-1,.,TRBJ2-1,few,CASALTGEQFF,TGTGCCAGCGCACTTACCGGGGAGCAGTTCTTC
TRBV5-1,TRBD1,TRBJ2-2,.,CASSSRVGQEITGELFF,TGCGCCAGCAGCTCGAGAGTCGGACAGGAGATCACCGGGGAGCTGTTTTTT
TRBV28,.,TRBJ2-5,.,CASSSPPTRTQYF,TGTGCCAGCAGTTCGCCTCCTACGAGAACCCAGTACTTC
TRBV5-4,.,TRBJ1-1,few,CASSSTGRDTEAFF,TGTGCCAGCAGCTCAACAGGGAGGGACACTGAAGCTTTCTTT
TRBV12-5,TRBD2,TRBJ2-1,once,CASGLGLIPGLAGGNSYNEQFF,TGTGCTAGTGGTTTGGGACTCATTCCGGGACTAGCGGGGGGTAATTCCTACAATGAGCAGTTCTTC
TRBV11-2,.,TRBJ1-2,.,CASSPAANYGYTF,TGTGCCAGCAGCCCAGCGGCTAACTATGGCTACACCTTC
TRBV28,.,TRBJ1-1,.,CASLGSRGAFTEAFF,TGTGCCAGCTTGGGATCCAGGGGCGCGTTCACTGAAGCTTTCTTT
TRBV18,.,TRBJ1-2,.,CASSPGGESYGYTF,TGTGCCAGCTCACCCGGCGGGGAGAGCTATGGCTACACCTTC
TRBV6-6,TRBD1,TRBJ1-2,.,CASSANTGTGEGYTF,TGTGCCAGCAGTGCAAACACCGGGACAGGGGAGGGCTACACCTTC
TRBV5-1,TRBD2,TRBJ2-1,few,CASSLAVGGGVDEQFF,TGCGCCAGCAGCTTGGCCGTTGGCGGGGGTGTCGATGAGCAGTTCTTC
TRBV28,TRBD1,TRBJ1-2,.,CASRSPGQGAIYGYTF,TGTGCCAGCAGGTCCCCGGGACAGGGGGCTATCTATGGCTACACCTTC
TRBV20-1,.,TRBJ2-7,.,CSASRGSVTYEQYF,TGCAGTGCTAGTAGGGGCAGTGTCACCTACGAGCAGTACTTC
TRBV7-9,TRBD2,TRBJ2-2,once,CASSGLAGSANTGELFF,TGTGCCAGCAGCGGGCTAGCGGGGTCCGCGAACACCGGGGAGCTGTTTTTT
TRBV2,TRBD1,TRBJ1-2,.,CASSRTGRNYGYTF,TGTGCCAGCAGTCGGACAGGGCGTAACTATGGCTACACCTTC
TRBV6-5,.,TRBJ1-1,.,CASTHGQVTEAFF,TGTGCCAGCACCCATGGCCAGGTCACTGAAGCTTTCTTT
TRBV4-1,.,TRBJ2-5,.,CASSQGGLNKRGQYF,TGCGCCAGCAGCCAAGGAGGCCTCAACAAAAGGGGCCAGTACTTC
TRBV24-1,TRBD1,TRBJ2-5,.,CATSDLGGQGKGETQYF,TGTGCCACCAGTGATTTGGGGGGACAGGGGAAGGGGGAGACCCAGTACTTC